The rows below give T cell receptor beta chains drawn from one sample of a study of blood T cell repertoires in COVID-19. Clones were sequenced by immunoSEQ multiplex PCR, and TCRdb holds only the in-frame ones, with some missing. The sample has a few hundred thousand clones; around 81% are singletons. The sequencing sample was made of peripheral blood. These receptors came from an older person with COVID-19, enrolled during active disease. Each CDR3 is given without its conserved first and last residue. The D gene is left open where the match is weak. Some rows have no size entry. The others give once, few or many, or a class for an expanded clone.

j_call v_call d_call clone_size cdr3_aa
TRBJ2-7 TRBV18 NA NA ASSPESGAGYEQY
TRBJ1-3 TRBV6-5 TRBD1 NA ASSYSGTERNTIY
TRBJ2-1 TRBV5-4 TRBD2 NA ASSLKLAGGKGQF
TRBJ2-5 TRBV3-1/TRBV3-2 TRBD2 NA ASSQVLAGGPGQETQY
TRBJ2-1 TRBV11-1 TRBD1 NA ASSPGTGSSYNEQF
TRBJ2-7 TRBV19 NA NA ASSILYRDSHEQY
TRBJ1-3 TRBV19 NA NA ASRGPSLASGNTIY
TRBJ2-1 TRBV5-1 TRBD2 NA ASSLVGPAGGNNEQF
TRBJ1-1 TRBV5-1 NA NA ASSLEVQPNTEAF
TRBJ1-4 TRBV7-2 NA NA ASSLETSASFATNEKLF
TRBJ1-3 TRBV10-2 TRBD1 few ASSGTGGNTIY
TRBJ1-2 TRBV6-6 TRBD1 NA ASSQGEVRMDGYT
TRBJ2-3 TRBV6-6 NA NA ASSQTRDTQY
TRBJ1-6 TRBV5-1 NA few ASRLTGDRYSPLH
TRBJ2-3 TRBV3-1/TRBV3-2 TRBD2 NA ASSRAGFTDTQY
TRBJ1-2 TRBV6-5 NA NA ASGSRVGYGYT
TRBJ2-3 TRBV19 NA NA ASGTAGDTQY
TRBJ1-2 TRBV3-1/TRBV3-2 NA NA ASSLRTQGMDGYT
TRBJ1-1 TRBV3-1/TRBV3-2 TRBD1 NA ASSQGFTQGRAF
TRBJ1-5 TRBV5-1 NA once ASSLDTGGHQPQH
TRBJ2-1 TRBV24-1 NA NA ATSGPGTHEQF
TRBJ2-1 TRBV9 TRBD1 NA ASSGTTGDPGSYNEQF
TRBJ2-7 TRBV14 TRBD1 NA ASSHTRQGRSYEQY
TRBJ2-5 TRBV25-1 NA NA ASSAFRGQETQY
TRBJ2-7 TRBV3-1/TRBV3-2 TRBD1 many ASSLPGQGYEQY
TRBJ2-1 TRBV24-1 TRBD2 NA ATSDSGTSGIYNEQF
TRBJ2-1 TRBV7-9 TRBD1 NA SGGSYNEQF
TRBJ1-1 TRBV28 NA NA ASSLEDSLNTEAF
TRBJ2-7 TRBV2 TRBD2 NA ASTLRAGGSHYEQY
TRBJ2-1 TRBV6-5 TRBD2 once ASTPAGGGWHEQF